The clone carrying this TCR beta chain has just a few counts. The V end was cut by 3 bases, the J end by 2 bases, with 15 bases between. Germline V gene lookup returns CDR1 MNHEY and CDR2 SMNVEV (reference sequence). The CDR3 runs to 16 residues. The data belong to a study of molecular identifiers for immune sequencing clone quantification. Study overall: Four of five RNA aliquots from around 20,000 or 100,000 naive CD8 T cells were sequenced.

TCRdb itself ran the PCR reads through MiXCR, one entry per CDR3 protein. The sample contains 300,000 to 400,000 distinct CDR3 sequences, roughly 24% of which appear only once. Libraries used roughly 17,000 to 1,000,000 sorted naive CD8 T cells and 10%, 30% or 50% RNA input. This TCR was recovered from a human donor in good health. Some libraries in this study had Jurkat cell RNA spiked in. Sequenced material: naive CD8+ T cells from blood, with Jurkat cell RNA spiked in. Subset of the sample: FACS-sorted CD8+CD4-CCR7+CD45RA+ naive T cells. The chain has TRBV27 and TRBJ2-3, with D unresolved. The CDR3 is CASSFGSGLPTDTQYF. CDR3 DNA sequence: TGTGCCAGCAGTTTCGGGTCCGGGCTACCCACAGATACGCAGTATTTT.